Given below is one T cell receptor beta chain in context. This clone was counted once. The specificity of this receptor is unknown. No clone much larger than this one lies a single base away; base qualities are absent. The data derive from a study of blood T cell repertoires in COVID-19 (dated by TCRdb to about 2020). General notes on the study: The collaborator samples originated in the United States, Italy and Spain and spanned the acute and convalescent phases of COVID-19. The prospective study material was composed of cDNA or gDNA derived from T cells, B-cell-depleted T cells, or PBMCs. The dataset comprised deeply sampled blood TCRbeta repertoires from subjects exposed to, actively infected with, or recovered from COVID-19. The repertoires were released in a freely available public database meant as a resource for research on the immune response to SARS-CoV-2. The samples were drawn from two sources: the first 160 participants of the ongoing ImmuneRACE study, and fewer than 1,500 subjects contributed by 6 global collaborators. Sample metadata almost always included a de-identified subject ID, COVID-19 status, age in years and sex. Where available, HLA class I and class II types were obtained from metadata supplied by the sample provider rather than from assay-based typing.

TCRbeta CDR3 regions were amplified from genomic DNA using the immunoSEQ Assay, a bias-controlled multiplex PCR. The paper's processing steps were these. The number of nucleated cells in each sample was estimated from the amplification of reference gene primers within the assay. To quantify the absolute abundance of each unique TCRbeta CDR3 rearrangement, sequence reads were collapsed and filtered. Productive Simpson clonality was computed per sample as the square root of Simpson's diversity index over productive rearrangements. In TCRdb, the immuneACCESS table is reduced to in-frame sequences with V and J assigned. These tables do not hold every clone; where another copy was compared, an unresolved V gene accounts for under half, and the others remain unexplained. V, J and clone size reflect that table, while D and trimming were determined from the DNA. The table for this sample lists some 350,000 clones; around four fifths of them were counted only once. Under 3% of the sample belongs to the ten largest clones.

Overall results and qualifications from the work: The amount of clinical and demographic metadata varied by source and participant and was provided uncurated.

Each collaborating institution followed its own protocols to collect whole blood in K2EDTA tubes. Collaborator samples were shipped for TCRbeta analysis as frozen whole blood, isolated PBMCs, or DNA extracted from either sample type. The CDR3 contains 14 residues, cysteine and phenylalanine counted. The retained sequence is limited to the CDR3, 42 bases, with the frame set at the first base. CDR1 is given as SGDLS and CDR2 as YYNGEE, both from the germline V gene. After removal of 2 bases from V and 3 bases from J, the junction retains 2 bases not matched to a gene. The source is a man aged 25 to 40 with active or convalescent COVID-19. The sample consisted of peripheral blood. The chain is assembled from TRBV9 and TRBJ2-3, with 8 bases matching TRBD2. The CDR3 corresponds to CASSVTSVTDTQYF. Read as DNA, the sequence is TGTGCCAGCAGCGTGACTAGCGTAACAGATACGCAGTATTTT.